A selection of T cell receptor beta chains follows, all from one sample in a study of cytomegalovirus exposure and HLA in healthy donors. Method: immunoSEQ multiplex PCR; TCRdb's copy keeps in-frame clones and lacks some. The sample has 250,000 to 300,000 clones, nearly 90% seen once. Sequencing was performed on PBMCs. The source is a woman aged 18-35 years in good health and CMV-seronegative. Both conserved end residues are part of each CDR3. A D gene is named only where the DNA matches it firmly. The size field is filled for only some rows; it gives once, few, many or a size class.

clone_size d_call j_call v_call cdr3_nt cdr3_aa
- - TRBJ2-1 TRBV10-1 TGCGCCAGCAGTGACAGGCCTTCCTACAATGAGCAGTTCTTC CASSDRPSYNEQFF
- - TRBJ1-5 TRBV6-5 TGTGCCAGCAGCCCACTTCGTGATCAGCCCCAGCATTTT CASSPLRDQPQHF
once TRBD1 TRBJ1-2 TRBV27 TGTGCCAGCAGTCTTCAATATCCGGGACAGGGGAACTATGGCTACACCTTC CASSLQYPGQGNYGYTF
- - TRBJ1-2 TRBV4-1 TGCGCCAGCAGCCAAGTGCAGGTGTGGAACTATGGCTACACCTTC CASSQVQVWNYGYTF
- TRBD1 TRBJ2-7 TRBV27 TGTGCCAGCATCCGTACGGGACAGGGGAGTGAGCAGTACTTC CASIRTGQGSEQYF
- TRBD2 TRBJ2-5 TRBV11-2 TGTGCCAGCAGCTACACTAGCGGGGGGATGGAGACCCAGTACTTC CASSYTSGGMETQYF
once TRBD1 TRBJ2-7 TRBV9 TGTGCCAGCAGCCCATCCGGGACAGGGGCCTACGAGCAGTACTTC CASSPSGTGAYEQYF
- TRBD1 TRBJ2-5 TRBV18 TGTGCCAGCTCACCACAGGGACAGGCTTTTTCCGAGACCCAGTACTTC CASSPQGQAFSETQYF
- - TRBJ2-5 TRBV28 TGTGCCAGCAGTCCCGGTACAGGGCCGGAGACCCAGTACTTC CASSPGTGPETQYF
once - TRBJ2-7 TRBV7-2 TGTGCCAGCAGCTCACAGGGATCCTACGAGCAGTACTTC CASSSQGSYEQYF